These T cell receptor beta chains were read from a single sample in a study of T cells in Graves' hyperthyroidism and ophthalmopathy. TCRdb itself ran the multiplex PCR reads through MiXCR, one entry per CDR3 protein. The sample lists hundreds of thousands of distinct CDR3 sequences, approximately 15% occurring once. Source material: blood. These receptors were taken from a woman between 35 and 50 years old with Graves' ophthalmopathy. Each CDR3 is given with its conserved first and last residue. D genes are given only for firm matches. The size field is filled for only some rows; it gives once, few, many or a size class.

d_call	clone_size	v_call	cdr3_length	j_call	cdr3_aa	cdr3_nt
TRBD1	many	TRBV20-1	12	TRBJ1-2	CSAAVGGWGYTF	TGCAGTGCCGCGGTAGGGGGCTGGGGCTACACCTTC
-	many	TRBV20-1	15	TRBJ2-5	CSARDSTRGSETQYF	TGCAGTGCTAGAGATTCGACGAGAGGATCAGAGACCCAGTACTTC
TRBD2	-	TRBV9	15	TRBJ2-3	CASSGGGRRTDTQYF	TGTGCCAGCAGCGGTGGCGGGAGGAGGACAGATACGCAGTATTTT
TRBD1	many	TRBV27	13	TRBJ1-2	CASSKEGAPGYTF	TGTGCCAGCAGTAAGGAGGGGGCGCCCGGCTACACCTTC
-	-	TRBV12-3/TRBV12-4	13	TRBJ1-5	CASSTRGIQPQHF	TGTGCCAGCAGTACAAGGGGAATTCAGCCCCAGCATTTT
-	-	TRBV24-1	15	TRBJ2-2	CATGAAPPDTGELFF	TGTGCCACCGGCGCAGCGCCCCCGGACACCGGGGAGCTGTTTTTT
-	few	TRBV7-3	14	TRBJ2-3	CASSSGSLTGTQYF	TGTGCCAGCTCCTCCGGATCCCTAACGGGTACGCAGTATTTT
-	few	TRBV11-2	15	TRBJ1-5	CASSPNSQGNQPQHF	TGTGCCAGCAGCCCGAACTCACAGGGAAATCAGCCCCAGCATTTT
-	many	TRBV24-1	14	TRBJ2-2	CATSAHRNTGELFF	TGTGCCACCAGTGCTCACCGGAACACCGGGGAGCTGTTTTTT
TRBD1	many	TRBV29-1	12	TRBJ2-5	CSVSGGAETQYF	TGCAGCGTATCAGGGGGCGCAGAGACCCAGTACTTC
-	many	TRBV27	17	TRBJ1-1	CASSFIQNFRSNTEAFF	TGTGCCAGCAGTTTTATTCAAAACTTCCGCTCGAACACTGAAGCTTTCTTT
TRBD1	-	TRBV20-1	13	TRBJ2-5	CSARRQGQETQYF	TGCAGTGCTAGAAGACAGGGTCAAGAGACCCAGTACTTC
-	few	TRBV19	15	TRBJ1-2	CASSIAGHGGYGYTF	TGTGCCAGTAGTATAGCAGGTCATGGAGGTTATGGCTACACCTTC
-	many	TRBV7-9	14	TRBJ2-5	CASSFGGAQETQYF	TGTGCCAGCAGCTTCGGGGGAGCGCAAGAGACCCAGTACTTC
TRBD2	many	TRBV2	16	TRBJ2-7	CASSWTSGSSSYEQYF	TGTGCCAGCAGCTGGACTAGCGGGAGTAGCTCCTACGAGCAGTACTTC
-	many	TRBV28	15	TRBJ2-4	CASGFRALAKNIQYF	TGTGCCAGTGGGTTCAGGGCCCTAGCCAAAAACATTCAGTACTTC
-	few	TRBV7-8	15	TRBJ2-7	CASSPRRVGSYEQYF	TGTGCCAGCAGCCCCCGAAGGGTTGGCTCCTACGAGCAGTACTTC
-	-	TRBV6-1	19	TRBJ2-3	CASSEWGSGPTSHTDTQYF	TGTGCCAGCAGTGAGTGGGGTTCCGGGCCAACCAGCCACACAGATACGCAGTATTTT
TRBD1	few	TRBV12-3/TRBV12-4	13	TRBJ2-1	CASTLGQGNEQFF	TGTGCCAGCACCCTCGGACAGGGCAATGAGCAGTTCTTC
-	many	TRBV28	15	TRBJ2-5	CASTSVGGQGETQYF	TGTGCCAGCACCTCGGTCGGGGGGCAAGGAGAGACCCAGTACTTC
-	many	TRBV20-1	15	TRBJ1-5	CSARGGRVSNQPQHF	TGCAGTGCTAGGGGGGGGAGGGTGAGCAATCAGCCCCAGCATTTT
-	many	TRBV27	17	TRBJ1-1	CASSFRQTASMNTEAFF	TGTGCCAGCAGTTTCCGACAGACGGCCTCTATGAACACTGAAGCTTTCTTT
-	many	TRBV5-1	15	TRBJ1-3	CASSLSGDLGNTIYF	TGCGCCAGCAGCCTGTCGGGGGATCTTGGAAACACCATATATTTT
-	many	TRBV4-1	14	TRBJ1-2	CASSQDAGSRGYTF	TGCGCCAGCAGCCAAGATGCGGGCAGTCGGGGCTACACCTTC
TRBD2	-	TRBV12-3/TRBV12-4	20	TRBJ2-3	CASSPDPGLAGGFDTDTQYF	TGTGCCAGCAGTCCTGACCCGGGACTAGCGGGAGGGTTCGACACAGATACGCAGTATTTT
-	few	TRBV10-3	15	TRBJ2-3	CATTTGAASTDTQYF	TGTGCCACCACTACGGGGGCGGCTAGCACAGATACGCAGTATTTT
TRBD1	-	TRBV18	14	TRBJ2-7	CASSQGQEFYEQYF	TGTGCCAGCTCACAGGGACAGGAATTCTACGAGCAGTACTTC
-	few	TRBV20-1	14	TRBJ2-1	CSASPVEYLNEQFF	TGCAGTGCTAGCCCCGTGGAATACCTCAATGAGCAGTTCTTC
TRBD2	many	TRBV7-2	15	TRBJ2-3	CASRIAGGQGDTQYF	TGTGCCAGCAGGATAGCGGGGGGGCAAGGAGATACGCAGTATTTT
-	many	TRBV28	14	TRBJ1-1	CASRRGSGNTEAFF	TGTGCCAGCAGGAGAGGATCGGGGAACACTGAAGCTTTCTTT
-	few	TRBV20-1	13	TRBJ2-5	CSARVVGQETQYF	TGCAGTGCTAGAGTTGTGGGACAAGAGACCCAGTACTTC
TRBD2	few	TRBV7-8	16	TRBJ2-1	CASSPLGRGRNNEQFF	TGTGCCAGCAGCCCCCTCGGGCGCGGGAGAAACAATGAGCAGTTCTTC
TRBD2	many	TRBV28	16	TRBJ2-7	CASSSLGLAFSYEQYF	TGTGCCAGCAGTTCACTGGGACTAGCATTTTCCTACGAGCAGTACTTC
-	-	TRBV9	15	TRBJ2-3	CASSVAVAGTDTQYF	TGTGCCAGCAGCGTAGCGGTCGCCGGCACAGATACGCAGTATTTT
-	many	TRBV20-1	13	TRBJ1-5	CSAISGVDQPQHF	TGCAGTGCCATATCAGGGGTAGACCAGCCCCAGCATTTT
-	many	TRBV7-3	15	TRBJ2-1	CASSPTPETTNEQFF	TGTGCCAGCAGCCCTACCCCCGAGACCACGAATGAGCAGTTCTTC
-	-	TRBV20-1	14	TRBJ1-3	CSAREGNTGNTIYF	TGCAGTGCTAGAGAGGGCAACACTGGAAACACCATATATTTT
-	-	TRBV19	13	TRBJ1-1	CASSIAQNTEAFF	TGTGCCAGTAGTATCGCACAGAACACTGAAGCTTTCTTT
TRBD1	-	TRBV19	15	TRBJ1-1	CATTTGTGPNTEAFF	TGTGCCACCACCACCGGGACAGGACCGAACACTGAAGCTTTCTTT
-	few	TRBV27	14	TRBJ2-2	CASSSATNTGELFF	TGTGCCAGCAGTTCGGCCACTAACACCGGGGAGCTGTTTTTT
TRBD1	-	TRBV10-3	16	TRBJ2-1	CAISESKPRGINEQFF	TGTGCCATCAGTGAGTCGAAGCCCAGGGGGATCAATGAGCAGTTCTTC
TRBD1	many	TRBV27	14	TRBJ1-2	CASRGQGAENGYTF	TGTGCCAGCAGGGGACAGGGGGCGGAGAATGGCTACACCTTC
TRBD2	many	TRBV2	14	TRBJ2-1	CASRGGGPYNEQFF	TGTGCCAGCCGCGGGGGGGGACCCTACAATGAGCAGTTCTTC
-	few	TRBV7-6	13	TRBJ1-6	CASSAHRDSPLHF	TGTGCCAGCAGCGCACACAGGGATTCACCCCTCCACTTT
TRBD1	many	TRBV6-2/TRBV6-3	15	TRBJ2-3	CASSHRDRSPDTQYF	TGTGCCAGCAGTCACCGGGACAGGAGCCCAGATACGCAGTATTTT
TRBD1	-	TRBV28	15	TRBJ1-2	CASSLTSGQPYGYTF	TGTGCCAGCAGTTTAACCTCGGGACAGCCCTATGGCTACACCTTC
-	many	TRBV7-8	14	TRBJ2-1	CASSVSESYNEQFF	TGTGCCAGCAGCGTAAGCGAATCCTACAATGAGCAGTTCTTC
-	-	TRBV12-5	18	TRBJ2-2	CASGLPHTNRRDTGELFF	TGTGCTAGTGGTTTGCCCCACACTAATCGGAGGGACACCGGGGAGCTGTTTTTT
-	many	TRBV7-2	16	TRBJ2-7	CASSLVRTGSSYEQYF	TGTGCCAGCAGCTTAGTCCGGACGGGATCGTCTTACGAGCAGTACTTC
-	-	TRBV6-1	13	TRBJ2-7	CASSGRERDEQYF	TGTGCCAGCAGTGGCAGGGAGCGTGACGAGCAGTACTTC
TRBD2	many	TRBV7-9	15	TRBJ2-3	CASSLKRGYTDTQYF	TGTGCCAGCAGCTTGAAGCGGGGATACACAGATACGCAGTATTTT